Shown below are 22 T cell receptor beta chains from a single sample sequenced in a study of blood T cell repertoires in COVID-19 (TCRdb year 2020). Libraries were made using the immunoSEQ multiplex PCR assay. TCRdb stores this immuneACCESS table with in-frame sequences only. Part of the clones is absent; in the studies checked, under half of the shortfall reflects unresolved V genes, and no reason is known for the rest. This sample comprises fewer than 350,000 clones, 88% of them detected only once. The ten largest clones capture 0.8% to 1% of the sample. The sample consisted of PBMCs or T cells enriched from blood (not recorded which). The receptors come from a woman in her 30s who had recovered from COVID-19.

This chain uses TRBV15 with TRBJ2-2; 7 positions agree with TRBD1. The CDR3 has 16 residues. The germline V gene has CDR1 LNHNV and CDR2 YYDKDF (reference sequence). Trimming removed 1 base from V and 0 bases from J; junction bases left unmatched: 2. The CDR3 region has the DNA TGTGCCACCAGCAGAGGGACAGGTTCGAACACCGGGGAGCTGTTTTTT. Its translation: CATSRGTGSNTGELFF.

Points on this clone: The same CDR3 can be traced to other DNA sequences in this sample. The gene calls are TRBV28 and TRBJ1-2, with D perhaps matching TRBD1 (5 bases). The CDR3 extends over 12 amino acids. The V gene lost 3 bases and the J gene lost 3 bases, with 5 bases spanning the gap. Germline V gene data show CDR1 as MDHEN and CDR2 as SYDVKM. CDR3 loop: CASSFRDYGYTF. For the CDR3, the DNA is TGTGCCAGCAGTTTCAGGGACTATGGCTACACCTTC.

V gene TRBV28 combines with J gene TRBJ2-1, with D perhaps TRBD2 (6 bases). V lost 6 bases, J lost 1 base, and 13 bases lay in between. The CDR3 length is 15 residues. Germline assignment: CDR1 MDHEN and CDR2 SYDVKM. The CDR3: CASRTGTPSYNEQFF. The CDR3 DNA reads TGTGCCAGCAGGACCGGGACTCCATCCTACAATGAGCAGTTCTTC.

The chain employs TRBV5-4 and TRBJ2-5, with TRBD1 matching 7 bases. The CDR3 has 15 amino acids. In germline, CDR1 is SGHNT, CDR2 YYREEE (reference sequence). The ends lost 4 bases at V and 4 bases at J; junction bases unmatched: 10. The CDR3 spells CASSVPTGDGETQYF. DNA of the CDR3: TGTGCCAGCAGCGTACCTACAGGGGACGGAGAGACCCAGTACTTC.

The chain has TRBV7-9 and TRBJ1-6, with D possibly TRBD1 on 6 matching bases. The CDR3 has 16 residues. CDR1 SEHNR and CDR2 FQNEAQ come from the germline V gene (reference sequence). The V end was cut by 4 bases, the J end by 4 bases, with 14 bases between. CDR3 amino acids: CASSSRDKAYNSPLHF. The CDR3 region has the DNA TGTGCCAGCAGCTCGAGGGACAAGGCATATAATTCACCCCTCCACTTT.

V is TRBV5-6 and J is TRBJ1-1; tentatively, D is TRBD1 (6 bases). V was pared by 2 bases and J by 0 bases, with 8 bases between. Germline CDR1 reads SGHDT; CDR2 reads YYEEEE. CDR3 length: 14 amino acids. This chain's CDR3 is CASSFNRVNTEAFF. CDR3 nucleotide sequence: TGTGCCAGCAGCTTTAACAGGGTGAACACTGAAGCTTTCTTT. Full variable domain (missing parts from reference TRBV5-6 and TRBJ1-1): DAGVTQSPTHLIKTRGQQVTLRCSPKSGHDTVSWYQQALGQGPQFIFQYYEEEERQRGNFPDRFSGHQFPNYSSELNVNALLLGDSALYLCASSFNRVNTEAFFGQGTRLTVV.

The V gene is TRBV5-4, the J gene TRBJ2-1; D may be TRBD2 (5 bases). The germline V and J ends were trimmed by 1 base and 3 bases, with 14 bases remaining between them. The germline gives CDR1 SGHNT, CDR2 YYREEE (reference sequence). The length of the CDR3 is 16 residues. This CDR3 is CASSLSIRDLYNEQFF. The CDR3 nucleotides read TGTGCCAGCAGCTTGTCAATTCGGGATCTCTACAATGAGCAGTTCTTC.

Ten or more counts support this clone. The V call is TRBV7-2, the J call TRBJ2-7, with 7 bases matching TRBD1. Per the germline V gene, CDR1 is SGHTA and CDR2 is FQGNSA. This CDR3 spans 14 amino acids. J gave up 3 bases and V 5 bases, and 7 bases lay outside the gene matches. The CDR3 protein is CASSPSRGLYEQYF. As DNA, the CDR3 is TGTGCCAGCAGCCCCTCTAGGGGGCTCTACGAGCAGTACTTC.

The rearrangement joins TRBV27 to TRBJ2-4, with 9 bases fitting TRBD1. The CDR3 has 17 residues. Per germline, CDR1 MNHEY and CDR2 SMNVEV (reference sequence). V shed 2 bases, J shed 3 bases, and the junction held 8 bases outside the gene matches. This CDR3 is CASSLRRDRGNKNIQYF. For the CDR3, the DNA is TGTGCCAGCAGTTTACGCCGCGACAGGGGGAACAAAAACATTCAGTACTTC.

With regard to this clone: This specimen includes other DNA sequences encoding the same CDR3. The chain is built from TRBV5-1 and TRBJ1-1, with a weak D call TRBD1 (6 bases). The V end lost 4 bases, the J end lost 1 base, and 11 bases lay between the germline ends. Germline CDR1 is SGHRS and CDR2 is YFSETQ. This CDR3 has 14 amino acids. CDR3 nucleotides: TGCGCCAGCAGCAACGGACAGCCGAACACTGAAGCTTTCTTT. It is translated as CASSNGQPNTEAFF.

The chain employs TRBV19 and TRBJ1-4; no definite D call. The CDR3 extends over 14 amino acids. The V gene lost 7 bases and the J gene lost 7 bases, with 16 bases spanning the gap. Germline assignment: CDR1 LNHDA and CDR2 SQIVND (reference sequence). The CDR3 DNA follows: TGTGCCAGTACATCCGGAGGGTATGGTGAAAAACTGTTTTTT. The encoded protein is CASTSGGYGEKLFF.

The J gene is TRBJ1-2, the V gene TRBV28, with 7 bases lining up with TRBD1. V was clipped by 6 bases and J by 8 bases; unmatched bases: 18. This CDR3 has 16 amino acids. Per germline, CDR1 MDHEN and CDR2 SYDVKM. In nucleotides, the CDR3 is TGTGCCAGCAGACTAACCGGGACAGTCCCCACTGAGGGCTACACCTTC. Translation: CASRLTGTVPTEGYTF.

This chain joins TRBV5-1 and TRBJ2-3; 14 nucleotides match TRBD2. The CDR3 totals 17 residues. V shed 4 bases and J 0 bases; nucleotides not matched to a gene: 4. Germline CDR1 and CDR2: SGHRS and YFSETQ. The CDR3 spells CASSGGLAGASTDTQYF. The CDR3 DNA reads TGCGCCAGCAGCGGGGGACTAGCGGGAGCCAGCACAGATACGCAGTATTTT.

The chain uses TRBV5-1 and TRBJ1-2; a possible D gene is TRBD1 (6 bases). Trimming cost V 0 bases and J 4 bases, with 7 bases left between them. CDR1 SGHRS and CDR2 YFSETQ come from the germline V gene. The CDR3 totals 13 residues. CDR3 nucleotides: TGCGCCAGCAGCTTGGTGGACAGCTATGGCTACACCTTC. Residues: CASSLVDSYGYTF.

This chain links TRBV7-2 with TRBJ2-7; D is unclear. The CDR3 length is 13 residues. Between the trimmed V and J ends, which lost 2 bases and 4 bases, there was a span of 9 bases. CDR1 is SGHTA and CDR2 is FQGNSA in the germline V gene. The CDR3 protein is CASSLLVGYEQYF. In DNA, the CDR3 is TGTGCCAGCAGCTTACTAGTTGGTTACGAGCAGTACTTC.

This chain joins TRBV7-3 and TRBJ1-2, with D hard to call. The V gene lost 3 bases and the J gene lost 8 bases, with 13 bases spanning the gap. This CDR3 contains 13 residues. Germline assignment: CDR1 SGHTA and CDR2 FQGTGA. CDR3 residues: CASSFGPRKGYTF. CDR3 nucleotides: TGTGCCAGCAGCTTTGGCCCCCGCAAGGGCTACACCTTC.

The V call is TRBV6-5, the J call TRBJ1-2; no definite D call. The CDR3 length is 15 residues. V was cut by 5 bases and J by 6 bases, with 19 bases left in between. Germline CDR1 reads MNHEY; CDR2 reads SVGAGI. The CDR3 sequence is CASSRSASRRDGYTF. CDR3 in DNA: TGTGCCAGCAGTCGCTCGGCCTCCAGGAGGGATGGCTACACCTTC.

V is TRBV6-5 and J is TRBJ1-1, with D uncertain. Germline V gene sequence: CDR1 MNHEY, CDR2 SVGAGI. CDR3 length: 13 amino acids. Trimming removed 0 bases at V and 6 bases at J, with 8 bases between. The CDR3 DNA is TGTGCCAGCAGTTACTCGACGGGTGCTGAAGCTTTCTTT. Protein sequence: CASSYSTGAEAFF.

This clone occurred once. The chain couples TRBV28 to TRBJ1-2; D unclear. Germline V gene lookup returns CDR1 MDHEN and CDR2 SYDVKM. V lost 5 bases and J lost 0, with 4 bases in between. CDR3 length: 12 residues. This CDR3 is CASSDTNYGYTF. The CDR3 DNA reads TGTGCCAGCAGTGACACTAACTATGGCTACACCTTC.

J is TRBJ1-5 and V is TRBV30; TRBD1 is a possible D gene (5 bases). This CDR3 is built from 14 residues. V was trimmed by 1 base and J by 5 bases, leaving 12 bases between them. Per the germline V gene, CDR1 is GTSNPN and CDR2 is SVGIG (reference sequence). The CDR3 DNA sequence: TGTGCCTGGAGTGGTGGGCAGGGTCATCAGCCCCAGCATTTT. Translation: CAWSGGQGHQPQHF.

The rearrangement joins TRBV28 to TRBJ1-2; TRBD1 aligns across 9 bases. This CDR3 has 17 amino acids. Germline V gene data show CDR1 as MDHEN and CDR2 as SYDVKM. The ends lost 4 bases at V and 3 bases at J; junction bases unmatched: 12. CDR3 nucleotide sequence: TGTGCCAGCAGTTCCGGACAGGGGCATGCGGTGGACTATGGCTACACCTTC. It encodes CASSSGQGHAVDYGYTF.

The chain couples TRBV11-2 to TRBJ1-2, with D unclear. This CDR3 has 13 residues. Between the trimmed V and J ends, which lost 1 base and 5 bases, there was a span of 8 bases. Germline-derived CDR1 and CDR2 are SGHAT and FQNNGV. The CDR3 sequence: CASSLVAEYGYTF. The CDR3 DNA is TGTGCCAGCAGCTTAGTAGCGGAGTATGGCTACACCTTC.